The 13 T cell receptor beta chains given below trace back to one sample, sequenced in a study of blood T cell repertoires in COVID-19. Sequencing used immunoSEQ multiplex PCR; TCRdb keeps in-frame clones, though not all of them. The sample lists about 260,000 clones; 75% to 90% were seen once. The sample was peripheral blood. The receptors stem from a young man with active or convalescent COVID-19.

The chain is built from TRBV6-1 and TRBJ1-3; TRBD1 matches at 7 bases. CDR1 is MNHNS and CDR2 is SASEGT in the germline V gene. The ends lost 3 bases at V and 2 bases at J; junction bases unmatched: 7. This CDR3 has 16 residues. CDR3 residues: CASSEQGVGAGNTIYF. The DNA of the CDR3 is TGTGCCAGCAGTGAGCAGGGGGTAGGGGCTGGAAACACCATATATTTT.

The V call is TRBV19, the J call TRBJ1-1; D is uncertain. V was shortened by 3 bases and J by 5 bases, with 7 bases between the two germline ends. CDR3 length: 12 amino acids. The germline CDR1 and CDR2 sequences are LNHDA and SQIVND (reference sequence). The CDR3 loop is CASSITATEAFF. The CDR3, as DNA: TGTGCCAGTAGTATTACAGCTACTGAAGCTTTCTTT.

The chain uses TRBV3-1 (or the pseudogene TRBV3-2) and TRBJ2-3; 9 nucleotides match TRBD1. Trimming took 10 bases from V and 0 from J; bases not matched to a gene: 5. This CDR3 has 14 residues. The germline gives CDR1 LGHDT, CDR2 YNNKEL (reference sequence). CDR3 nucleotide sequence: TGTGCCACCAAGGGACAGGGTAGCACAGATACGCAGTATTTT. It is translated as CATKGQGSTDTQYF.

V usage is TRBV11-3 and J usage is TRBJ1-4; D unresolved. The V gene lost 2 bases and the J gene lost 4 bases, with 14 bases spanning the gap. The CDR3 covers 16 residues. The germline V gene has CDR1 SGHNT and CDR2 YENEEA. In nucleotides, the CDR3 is TGTGCCAGCAGCTTAATCTTTCCCGGCGGTAATGAAAAACTGTTTTTT. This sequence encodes CASSLIFPGGNEKLFF.

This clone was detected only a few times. The CDR3 sequence is CASSPLPTALAVYGYTF. The CDR3 DNA reads TGTGCCAGCAGTCCGCTGCCAACAGCCCTTGCCGTCTATGGCTACACCTTC. V gene TRBV2 combines with J gene TRBJ1-2; no clear D. V lost 5 bases and J lost 4, with 23 bases in between. The CDR3 has 17 amino acids. Germline loops: CDR1 SNHLY, CDR2 FYNNEI.

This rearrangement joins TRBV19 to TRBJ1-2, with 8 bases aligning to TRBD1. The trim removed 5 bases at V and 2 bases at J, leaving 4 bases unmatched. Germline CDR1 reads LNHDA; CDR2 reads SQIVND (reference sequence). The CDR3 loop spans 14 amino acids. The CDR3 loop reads CASSGRDRNYGYTF. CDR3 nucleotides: TGTGCCAGTAGTGGCCGGGACAGGAACTATGGCTACACCTTC.

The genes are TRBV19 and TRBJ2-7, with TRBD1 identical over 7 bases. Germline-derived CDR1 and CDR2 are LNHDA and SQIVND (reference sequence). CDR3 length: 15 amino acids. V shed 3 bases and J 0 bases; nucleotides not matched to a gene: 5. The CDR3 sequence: CASSIGTASSYEQYF. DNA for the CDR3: TGTGCCAGTAGTATTGGGACAGCAAGCTCCTACGAGCAGTACTTC. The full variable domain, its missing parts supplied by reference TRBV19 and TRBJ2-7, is DGGITQSPKYLFRKEGQNVTLSCEQNLNHDAMYWYRQDPGQGLRLIYYSQIVNDFQKGDIAEGYSVSREKKESFPLTVTSAQKNPTAFYLCASSIGTASSYEQYFGPGTRLTVT.

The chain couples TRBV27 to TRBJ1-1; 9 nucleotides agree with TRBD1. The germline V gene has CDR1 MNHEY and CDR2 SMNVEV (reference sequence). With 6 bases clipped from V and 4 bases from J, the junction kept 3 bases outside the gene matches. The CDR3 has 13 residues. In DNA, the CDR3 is TGTGCCAGCAGGACAGGGGGGAGCACTGAAGCTTTCTTT. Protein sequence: CASRTGGSTEAFF.

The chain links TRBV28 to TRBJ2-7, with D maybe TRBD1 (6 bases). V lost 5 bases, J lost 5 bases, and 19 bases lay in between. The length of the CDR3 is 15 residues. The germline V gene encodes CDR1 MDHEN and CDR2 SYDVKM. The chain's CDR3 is CASSPSWGLSHEQYF. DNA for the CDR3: TGTGCCAGCAGTCCGTCCTGGGGGCTTAGCCACGAGCAGTACTTC. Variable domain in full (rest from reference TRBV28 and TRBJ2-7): DVKVTQSSRYLVKRTGEKVFLECVQDMDHENMFWYRQDPGLGLRLIYFSYDVKMKEKGDIPEGYSVSREKKERFSLILESASTNQTSMYLCASSPSWGLSHEQYFGPGTRLTVT.

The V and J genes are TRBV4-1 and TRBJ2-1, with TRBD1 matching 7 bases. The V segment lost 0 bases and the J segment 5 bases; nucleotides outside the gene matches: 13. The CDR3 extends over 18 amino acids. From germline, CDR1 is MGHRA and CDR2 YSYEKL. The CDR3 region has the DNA TGCGCCAGCAGCCAAGAGAGGTTCAACAGCCAGGGGGACAATGAGCAGTTCTTC. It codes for CASSQERFNSQGDNEQFF.

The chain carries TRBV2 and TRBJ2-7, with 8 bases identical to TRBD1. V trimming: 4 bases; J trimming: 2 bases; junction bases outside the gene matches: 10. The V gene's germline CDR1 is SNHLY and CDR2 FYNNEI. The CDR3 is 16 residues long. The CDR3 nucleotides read TGTGCCAGCAGTGTTGCAGGGGGCCAAAGCGCCTACGAGCAGTACTTC. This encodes CASSVAGGQSAYEQYF.

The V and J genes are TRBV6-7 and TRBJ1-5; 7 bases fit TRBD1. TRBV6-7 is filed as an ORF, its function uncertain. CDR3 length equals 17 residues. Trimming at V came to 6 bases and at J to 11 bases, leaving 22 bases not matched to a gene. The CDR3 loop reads CASSFAGQEVLSKSQHF. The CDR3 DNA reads TGTGCCAGCAGCTTCGCCGGACAGGAGGTATTATCAAAGTCCCAGCATTTT.

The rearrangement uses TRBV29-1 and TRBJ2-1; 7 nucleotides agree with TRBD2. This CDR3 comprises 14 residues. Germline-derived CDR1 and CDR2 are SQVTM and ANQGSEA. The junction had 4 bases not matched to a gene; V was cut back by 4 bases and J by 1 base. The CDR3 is CSVGTRLSYNEQFF. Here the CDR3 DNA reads TGCAGCGTTGGGACTAGACTTTCCTACAATGAGCAGTTCTTC.